Listed below are T cell receptor beta chains from one sample, sequenced in a study of T cells in Graves' hyperthyroidism and ophthalmopathy. MiXCR was run by TCRdb on the multiplex PCR reads, yielding one entry per CDR3 protein. Among over 650,000 distinct CDR3 sequences listed, roughly 45% were seen once. The material sequenced was peripheral blood or thyroid tissue (not recorded which). The receptor source for this set is an adult man with Graves' disease, either hyperthyroidism or ophthalmopathy (not recorded which). Each CDR3 is given with its conserved first and last residue. A D gene is named only where the DNA matches it firmly. A row's size may be missing; if present it is once, few, many or a size class.

j_call clone_size v_call d_call cdr3_nt cdr3_aa
TRBJ1-1 NA TRBV19 NA TGTGCCAGTAGTATAAAGGGAGGGAACACTGAAGCTTTCTTT CASSIKGGNTEAFF
TRBJ1-5 once TRBV29-1 NA TGCAGCGCCGACGGTAGCTCCCAGCATTTT CSADGSSQHF
TRBJ2-2 few TRBV2 NA TGTGCCAGCAAAGACAGAAACGGCGGGGAGCTGTTTTTT CASKDRNGGELFF
TRBJ1-2 NA TRBV15 NA TGTGCCACCTTCGGATTAATAGGGGGAGACTATGGCTACACCTTC CATFGLIGGDYGYTF
TRBJ1-1 NA TRBV29-1 NA TGCAGCTTGGGCAGTCACACTGAAGCTTTCTTT CSLGSHTEAFF
TRBJ1-5 few TRBV2 NA TGTGCCAGCAGTGAAGTCTTCTGGGAGCCCCAGCATTTT CASSEVFWEPQHF
TRBJ1-2 few TRBV5-6 NA TGTGCCAGCAGCTTGGATCTAGGACAGAACTATGGCTACACCTTC CASSLDLGQNYGYTF
TRBJ1-2 few TRBV29-1 NA TGCAGCGTTGAAGTCCACGGGACGCGGGGGCGGCCGTCACTCTATGGCTACACCTTC CSVEVHGTRGRPSLYGYTF
TRBJ2-7 NA TRBV25-1 TRBD1 TGTGCGCACGCTAACAGGGGGCAGGCTTACGAGCAGTACTTC CAHANRGQAYEQYF
TRBJ1-2 NA TRBV29-1 NA TGCAGCTTGGCCCCAGGGACTTATGGCTACACCTTC CSLAPGTYGYTF
TRBJ2-6 NA TRBV15 NA TGTGCCACCAGTACCGGGACAGGGGCCAACGTCCTGACTTTC CATSTGTGANVLTF
TRBJ2-5 NA TRBV7-8 NA TGTGCCAGCAGCTTTCGTCGGGGAACACTGGAGACCCAGTACTTC CASSFRRGTLETQYF
TRBJ1-5 NA TRBV7-9 TRBD1 TGTGCCAGCAGCTTAGGTTCTACAGGGGCATTGAGTAGCAATCAGCCCCAGCATTTT CASSLGSTGALSSNQPQHF
TRBJ1-4 NA TRBV6-5 NA TGTGCCAGCAGTTACTCAGGTGCAACTAATGAAAAACTGTTTTTT CASSYSGATNEKLFF
TRBJ2-7 NA TRBV6-6 TRBD2 TGTGCCAGCATTAAGGCGGGGGGACCCTACGCGCAGTACTTC CASIKAGGPYAQYF
TRBJ1-4 few TRBV19 NA TGTGCCAGTAGTATGGGGGGGACCCATGAAAAACTGTTTTTT CASSMGGTHEKLFF
TRBJ1-1 NA TRBV14 NA TGTGCCAGCAGCCAAGAGAAGGGGACGAACACTGAAGCTTTCTTT CASSQEKGTNTEAFF